The 18 T cell receptor beta chains in this list originate from one sample, sequenced in a study of vaccination and CD4 T cells after COVID-19. Cultured CD4+ T cell DNA underwent sequencing with the Oncomine TCR Beta short-read assay. TCRdb fed the PCR reads into MiXCR, producing one record per CDR3 protein. Among 24,000 or so distinct CDR3 sequences listed, roughly 50% were seen once. Their target antigens are unknown. The treatment here: roughly 11-day PBMC culture with coronavirus spike peptide pools or control peptides (ViraFEST assay). The source material was CD4+ T cells from blood, cultured in vitro. The origin of the receptors is a human donor who had recovered from COVID-19.

The sample holds a few counts of this clonotype. This rearrangement joins TRBV6-1 to TRBJ2-7; TRBD1 might be the D (6 bases). Between the trimmed V and J ends, which lost 6 bases and 1 base, there was a span of 10 bases. Germline V gives CDR1 MNHNS, CDR2 SASEGT. This CDR3 contains 13 residues. This CDR3 reads CASRPDRSYEQYF. CDR3 in DNA: TGTGCCAGCAGACCGGACAGATCCTACGAGCAGTACTTC.

This clonotype was recorded a few times. The CDR3: CSARYRTGELFF. The CDR3 coding sequence is TGCAGTGCTAGGTACCGCACCGGGGAGCTGTTTTTT. The chain is built from TRBV20-1 and TRBJ2-2; D is unclear. The germline V and J ends were trimmed by 3 bases and 4 bases, with 6 bases remaining between them. The CDR3 runs 12 residues. Germline loops: CDR1 DFQATT, CDR2 SNEGSKA (reference sequence).

The chain carries TRBV7-8 and TRBJ2-7, with 14 bases fitting TRBD2. CDR3 length equals 16 residues. The junction had 3 bases not matched to a gene; V was cut back by 5 bases and J by 0 bases. Germline CDR1 reads SGHVS; CDR2 reads FQNEAQ. CDR3 sequence (DNA): TGTGCCAGCAGCCTGGGACTAGCGGGGGCCTCCTACGAGCAGTACTTC. Protein product: CASSLGLAGASYEQYF. The variable domain in full, with the rest retrieved from reference TRBV7-8 and TRBJ2-7, is GAGVSQSPRYKVAKRGQDVALRCDPISGHVSLFWYQQALGQGPEFLTYFQNEAQLDKSGLPSDRFFAERPEGSVSTLKIQRTQQEDSAVYLCASSLGLAGASYEQYFGPGTRLTVT.

V gene TRBV6-2 or TRBV6-3 combines with J gene TRBJ2-4; D possibly corresponds to TRBD1 (6 bases). V dropped 10 bases and J dropped 0 bases, with 13 bases sitting between them. In germline, CDR1 is MNHEY, CDR2 SVGEGT. This CDR3 region has 14 residues. The CDR3 protein is CAIQDSLAKNIQYF. The CDR3 coding sequence is TGTGCCATCCAGGACAGCCTAGCCAAAAACATTCAGTACTTC.

V and J are TRBV20-1 and TRBJ1-3; the D is unclear. V was shortened by 6 bases and J by 1 base, with 4 bases between the two germline ends. The CDR3 is made up of 11 amino acids. CDR1 DFQATT and CDR2 SNEGSKA come from the germline V gene (reference sequence). The CDR3 spells CSARSGNTIYF. The DNA of the CDR3 is TGCAGTGCCAGGTCTGGAAACACCATATATTTT.

J is TRBJ2-3 and V is TRBV19, with 11 bases identical to TRBD1. Germline trimming cut 5 bases from V and 6 bases from J; bases unmatched to any gene: 7. The germline V gene has CDR1 LNHDA and CDR2 SQIVND (reference sequence). The length of the CDR3 is 15 residues. The CDR3 spells CASSGPGQGGDTQYF. The DNA of the CDR3 is TGTGCCAGTAGTGGGCCGGGACAGGGGGGGGATACGCAGTATTTT. The full variable domain, rest sourced from reference TRBV19 and TRBJ2-3, is DGGITQSPKYLFRKEGQNVTLSCEQNLNHDAMYWYRQDPGQGLRLIYYSQIVNDFQKGDIAEGYSVSREKKESFPLTVTSAQKNPTAFYLCASSGPGQGGDTQYFGPGTRLTVL.

This clonotype was counted a few times. The chain employs TRBV27 and TRBJ1-6; D is uncertain. V lost 6 bases, J lost 4 bases, and 10 bases lay in between. The CDR3 loop spans 14 amino acids. CDR1 is MNHEY, CDR2 SMNVEV, per germline (reference sequence). DNA for the CDR3: TGTGCCAGCAGCCAGACGGTATATAATTCACCCCTCCACTTT. Its translation: CASSQTVYNSPLHF.

This clonotype was recorded only once. The chain has TRBV20-1 and TRBJ2-1, with D hard to call. The CDR3 loop spans 13 amino acids. V dropped 6 bases and J dropped 6 bases, with 15 bases sitting between them. Germline loops: CDR1 DFQATT, CDR2 SNEGSKA (reference sequence). For the CDR3, the DNA is TGCAGTGCCCTCGAGACGGACCGCAATGAGCAGTTCTTC. Protein sequence: CSALETDRNEQFF.

The chain employs TRBV7-9 and TRBJ2-1; 13 bases fit TRBD2. The V segment lost 6 bases and the J segment 3 bases; nucleotides outside the gene matches: 5. The length of the CDR3 is 16 residues. The germline CDR1 and CDR2 sequences are SEHNR and FQNEAQ (reference sequence). The CDR3, as DNA: TGTGCCAGCAGTTTCGGACTAGCGGGAGACTACAATGAGCAGTTCTTC. Translating it yields CASSFGLAGDYNEQFF.

V usage is TRBV7-2 and J usage is TRBJ2-3; 8 bases line up with TRBD1. V lost 2 bases, J lost 5 bases, and 6 bases stayed unmatched. From germline, CDR1 is SGHTA and CDR2 FQGNSA. CDR3 length: 15 amino acids. DNA for the CDR3: TGTGCCAGCAGCTTACGGCAGGGGGCAAGAGATACGCAGTATTTT. Amino acids: CASSLRQGARDTQYF.

The chain has TRBV27 and TRBJ2-7; the match to TRBD1 covers 9 bases. Germline V gene lookup returns CDR1 MNHEY and CDR2 SMNVEV (reference sequence). The CDR3 has 14 amino acids. Trimming took 6 bases from V and 3 from J; bases not matched to a gene: 6. CDR3 region: CASSRDRVIYEQYF. For the CDR3, the DNA is TGTGCCAGCAGCCGGGACAGGGTAATCTACGAGCAGTACTTC.

The chain is built from TRBV7-2 and TRBJ1-1; tentative D call: TRBD1 (5 bases). The CDR3 sequence is 13 residues long. CDR1 and CDR2 from the germline V gene are SGHTA and FQGNSA. The V and J ends lost 1 base and 4 bases respectively, with 7 bases between them. The chain's CDR3 is CASSLGGITEAFF. The CDR3 DNA follows: TGTGCCAGCAGCTTAGGGGGGATCACTGAAGCTTTCTTT. The variable domain in full, completed from reference TRBV7-2 and TRBJ1-1, reads GAGVSQSPSNKVTEKGKDVELRCDPISGHTALYWYRQSLGQGLEFLIYFQGNSAPDKSGLPSDRFSAERTGGSVSTLTIQRTQQEDSAVYLCASSLGGITEAFFGQGTRLTVV.

This clonotype was seen once. The V and J genes are TRBV7-2 and TRBJ1-3; D uncertain. Looked up from germline, CDR1 is SGHTA and CDR2 is FQGNSA. The ends were cut back, 3 bases at V and 0 bases at J, with 9 bases in the middle. This CDR3 has 15 residues. CDR3 coding DNA: TGTGCCAGCAGCTTCCCTGCCTTCTCTGGAAACACCATATATTTT. The encoded protein is CASSFPAFSGNTIYF.

J is TRBJ1-1 and V is TRBV10-3; D gene unclear. The CDR3 totals 13 residues. Germline CDR1 is ENHRY and CDR2 is SYGVKD. Trimming stripped 4 bases from V and 1 base from J, with 7 bases between. Here the CDR3 DNA reads TGTGCCATCAGTGGGGAAGCGAACACTGAAGCTTTCTTT. This codes for CAISGEANTEAFF.

This clonotype was recorded once. The rearrangement uses TRBV7-2 and TRBJ2-1, with TRBD2 as a possible D gene (5 bases). The CDR3 length is 14 residues. Germline V CDR1 and CDR2: SGHTA, FQGNSA. Trimming took 6 bases from V and 4 from J, leaving 13 bases between them. CDR3 residues: CASRDFRPYNEQFF. The CDR3 nucleotides are TGTGCCAGCAGGGACTTTCGCCCATACAATGAGCAGTTCTTC.

This clonotype was recorded only once. This chain connects TRBV20-1 to TRBJ1-1; 7 bases line up with TRBD1. The CDR3 sequence is 13 residues long. With V trimmed by 6 bases and J by 7 bases, 11 bases remained unmatched. Germline lookup yields CDR1 DFQATT and CDR2 SNEGSKA (reference sequence). The CDR3 sequence: CSAGGRGVGEAFF. In nucleotides, the CDR3 is TGCAGTGCAGGGGGCCGGGGAGTGGGTGAAGCTTTCTTT.

The table lists this clonotype with a count of one. V and J are TRBV6-1 and TRBJ1-5, with D tentatively TRBD1 (6 bases). Looked up from germline, CDR1 is MNHNS and CDR2 is SASEGT. CDR3 size: 14 residues. V was trimmed by 7 bases and J by 4 bases, leaving 14 bases between them. The DNA of the CDR3 is TGTGCCAGCACCCCGAGGGGGGTAAATCAGCCCCAGCATTTT. Amino acid sequence: CASTPRGVNQPQHF.

The chain carries TRBV18 and TRBJ1-5; D is uncertain. Trimming cost V 2 bases and J 6 bases, with 14 bases left between them. The CDR3 runs to 15 residues. CDR1 is KGHSH and CDR2 is LQKENI in the germline V gene. Here the CDR3 reads CASSPRQDLGQPQHF. The DNA for the CDR3 is TGTGCCAGCTCACCAAGGCAAGACTTGGGTCAGCCCCAGCATTTT.